These 23 T cell receptor beta chains originate from one sample sequenced in a study of early T cells in non-severe SARS-CoV-2 infection. MiXCR, applied by TCRdb to the 5' RACE reads, yields one record per CDR3 protein. The data contain roughly 83,000 distinct CDR3 sequences, more than 9% of them singletons. The starting material was whole blood, obtained at baseline. These receptor sequences come from an adult who was a healthcare worker with PCR-confirmed SARS-CoV-2 infection or an uninfected control (not recorded which).

The V gene is TRBV11-2, the J gene TRBJ2-1; D may be TRBD1 or TRBD2 (5 bases each). Germline V CDR1 and CDR2: SGHAT, FQNNGV. Trimming cost V 6 bases and J 0 bases, with 9 bases left between them. The length of the CDR3 is 14 residues. The CDR3 reads CASRSGSSYNEQFF. The CDR3 bases are TGTGCCAGCAGATCAGGGAGCTCCTACAATGAGCAGTTCTTC.

This clonotype appeared many times. The CDR3 region has the DNA TGTGCCAGCAGTGGATCGGGAACTAGCGGGACCTACAATGAGCAGTTCTTC. Translated, it gives CASSGSGTSGTYNEQFF. J is TRBJ2-1 and V is TRBV27, with 10 nucleotides matching TRBD2. CDR3 size: 17 residues. Unmatched junction bases numbered 9, after V lost 5 bases and J lost 2 bases. CDR1 and CDR2 from the germline V gene are MNHEY and SMNVEV (reference sequence).

This clonotype was observed a few times. V gene TRBV20-1 combines with J gene TRBJ2-7, with unresolved D. Germline V gene lookup returns CDR1 DFQATT and CDR2 SNEGSKA (reference sequence). The V and J ends lost 3 bases and 3 bases respectively, with 9 bases between them. The CDR3 length is 12 residues. CDR3 in amino acids: CSASKRVYEQYF. CDR3 bases: TGCAGTGCTAGCAAGCGCGTCTACGAGCAGTACTTC.

This rearrangement joins TRBV4-1 to TRBJ1-5, with D tentatively TRBD1 (5 bases). The CDR3 length is 17 residues. Per the germline V gene, CDR1 is MGHRA and CDR2 is YSYEKL. The germline V and J ends were trimmed by 4 bases and 3 bases, with 19 bases remaining between them. This CDR3 reads CASSPFGGYRDNQPQHF. CDR3 DNA sequence: TGCGCCAGCAGCCCCTTTGGGGGGTATCGAGACAATCAGCCCCAGCATTTT.

This clonotype was detected many times. CDR3 in amino acids: CASSGQSSGAYNEQFF. Written as DNA, the CDR3 is TGCGCCAGCAGCGGGCAATCGAGCGGGGCCTACAATGAGCAGTTCTTC. The chain is built from TRBV5-1 and TRBJ2-1; the match to TRBD2 covers 7 bases. J lost 2 bases, V lost 4 bases, and 9 bases had no gene match. The CDR3 spans 16 residues. The germline V gene has CDR1 SGHRS and CDR2 YFSETQ.

This clonotype was counted a few times. The rearrangement links TRBV12-3 or TRBV12-4 to TRBJ2-6, with 7 bases matching TRBD1. The V segment lost 5 bases and the J segment 1 base; nucleotides outside the gene matches: 11. The CDR3 has 18 amino acids. The CDR3 here is CASSPHRGPPSGANVLTF. The CDR3 DNA sequence: TGTGCCAGCAGTCCCCACAGGGGACCTCCTTCTGGGGCCAACGTCCTGACTTTC.

Many counts were recorded for this clonotype. CDR3 residues: CASSFSGGGDTQYF. The CDR3 bases are TGTGCCAGCAGTTTTTCCGGGGGAGGAGATACGCAGTATTTT. This rearrangement joins TRBV12-3 or TRBV12-4 to TRBJ2-3; TRBD2 is a possible D gene (6 bases). The CDR3 is 14 amino acids. With 3 bases removed from V and 5 bases from J, the gap between germline ends came to 12 bases.

This clonotype was recorded at least ten times. The rearrangement uses TRBV7-9 and TRBJ2-7; TRBD1 agrees at 10 bases. The CDR3 is 15 residues long. CDR1 is SEHNR, CDR2 FQNEAQ, per germline (reference sequence). After removal of 5 bases from V and 2 bases from J, the junction contained 6 bases not matched to a gene. The CDR3 sequence is CASSTQDRGTYEQYF. Here the CDR3 DNA reads TGTGCCAGCAGCACCCAGGACAGGGGGACCTACGAGCAGTACTTC.

The chain joins TRBV3-1 to TRBJ2-1; D remains unclear. CDR1 and CDR2 from the germline V gene are LGHDT and YNNKEL (reference sequence). The CDR3 extends over 15 amino acids. With 3 bases removed from V and 12 bases from J, the gap between germline ends came to 21 bases. CDR3 region: CASSQNPTSAEPQFF. CDR3 sequence (DNA): TGTGCCAGCAGCCAGAATCCAACCTCAGCAGAGCCGCAGTTCTTC.

This clonotype was observed at least ten times. V gene TRBV28 combines with J gene TRBJ2-2, with TRBD2 matching 11 bases. With 3 bases clipped from V and 3 bases from J, the junction kept 3 bases outside the gene matches. Germline loops: CDR1 MDHEN, CDR2 SYDVKM. CDR3 size: 16 residues. In DNA form, the CDR3 reads TGTGCCAGCAGTTTCCTAGCGGGAGGACACACCGGGGAGCTGTTTTTT. It specifies CASSFLAGGHTGELFF.

This clonotype showed up just a few times. J is TRBJ1-4 and V is TRBV5-4; D not certain. V was clipped by 3 bases and J by 2 bases, with 14 bases between them. CDR3 length: 16 residues. Germline CDR1 SGHNT, CDR2 YYREEE (reference sequence). The CDR3 bases are TGTGCCAGCAGCTCAGGACCCCATATCACTAATGAAAAACTGTTTTTT. It encodes CASSSGPHITNEKLFF.

This clonotype showed up just a few times. The chain joins TRBV9 to TRBJ2-1; D gene unclear. Germline loops: CDR1 SGDLS, CDR2 YYNGEE. V was trimmed by 0 bases and J by 2 bases, leaving 6 bases between them. The CDR3 sequence is 14 residues long. The CDR3 coding sequence is TGTGCCAGCAGCGTAGAGACAACCTACAATGAGCAGTTCTTC. It encodes CASSVETTYNEQFF.

This clonotype turned up a few times. J is TRBJ2-1 and V is TRBV9; D remains unclear. V was clipped by 3 bases and J by 5 bases, with 9 bases between them. CDR3 size: 13 residues. Germline V lookup: CDR1 SGDLS, CDR2 YYNGEE. In nucleotides, the CDR3 is TGTGCCAGCAGCGGGATAGCCCACAATGAGCAGTTCTTC. Its translation is CASSGIAHNEQFF.

The CDR3 nucleotides read TGTGCCATCGCCCGAGGGGGCCAGACGTGTGGCCAGTACTTC. It yields the protein CAIARGGQTCGQYF. The gene calls are TRBV7-3 and TRBJ2-5, with 7 bases fitting TRBD1. The CDR3 sequence is 14 residues long. The germline CDR1 and CDR2 sequences are SGHTA and FQGTGA. The junction had 18 bases not matched to a gene; V was cut back by 10 bases and J by 10 bases.

This clonotype turned up a few times. The V gene is TRBV28, the J gene TRBJ2-7, with TRBD2 identical over 7 bases. V was clipped by 1 base and J by 0 bases; unmatched bases: 3. This CDR3 is built from 15 residues. Germline V lookup: CDR1 MDHEN, CDR2 SYDVKM. CDR3 region: CASSLYRGSSYEQYF. The CDR3 DNA reads TGTGCCAGCAGTTTATACCGCGGGAGCTCCTACGAGCAGTACTTC.

The chain couples TRBV20-1 to TRBJ2-3; 11 bases are a match to TRBD2. Per the germline V gene, CDR1 is DFQATT and CDR2 is SNEGSKA (reference sequence). The CDR3 length is 15 residues. J was trimmed by 2 bases and V by 6 bases; bases with no gene match: 7. This chain's CDR3 is CSATGTSGFTDTQYF. The CDR3 DNA reads TGCAGTGCAACCGGGACTAGCGGATTCACAGATACGCAGTATTTT.

The rearrangement joins TRBV24-1 to TRBJ2-7, with D possibly matching TRBD2 (5 bases). The V end was cut by 6 bases, the J end by 6 bases, with 17 bases between. This CDR3 is 14 amino acids long. Germline V gene data show CDR1 as KGHDR and CDR2 as SFDVKD. The CDR3 sequence: CATSCERPTCEQYF. In DNA form, the CDR3 reads TGTGCCACCAGTTGTGAGCGGCCCACCTGCGAGCAGTACTTC.

This clonotype was seen more than once but under ten times. The chain joins TRBV4-2 to TRBJ2-7; 7 nucleotides agree with TRBD1. After removal of 3 bases from V and 5 bases from J, the junction contained 7 bases not matched to a gene. The CDR3 length is 14 residues. Per germline, CDR1 LGHNA and CDR2 YNFKEQ. CDR3 bases: TGTGCCAGCAGCCAGATGGGTACAGGGGACGAGCAGTACTTC. It codes for CASSQMGTGDEQYF.

The chain couples TRBV20-1 to TRBJ1-5; D might be TRBD1 (6 bases). The CDR3 length is 15 residues. CDR1 DFQATT and CDR2 SNEGSKA come from the germline V gene (reference sequence). Deletions cut 6 bases from V and 0 bases from J, with 15 bases between. CDR3 in amino acids: CSATTGSVSNQPQHF. CDR3 DNA: TGCAGTGCAACTACAGGGTCGGTTAGCAATCAGCCCCAGCATTTT.

This sequence joins TRBV28 and TRBJ2-7; D is possibly TRBD2 (6 bases). V gave up 3 bases and J gave up 2 bases, with 14 bases separating them. The CDR3 sequence is 15 residues long. Germline V gene data show CDR1 as MDHEN and CDR2 as SYDVKM. CDR3 sequence reads: CASSFAGITAYEQYF. CDR3 DNA: TGTGCCAGCAGTTTCGCGGGGATCACAGCCTACGAGCAGTACTTC.

This clonotype was seen more than once but under ten times. The genes are TRBV3-1 and TRBJ2-7; TRBD2 matches at 7 bases. The trim removed 1 base at V and 2 bases at J, leaving 5 bases unmatched. The CDR3 runs to 15 residues. Germline V gives CDR1 LGHDT, CDR2 YNNKEL (reference sequence). CDR3 sequence: CASSQGQRGAYEQYF. Here the CDR3 DNA reads TGTGCCAGCAGCCAAGGACAGCGGGGAGCCTACGAGCAGTACTTC.

Remarks on this clonotype: Mismatch with germline at one junction end may stem from a read error. The V gene is TRBV5-1, the J gene TRBJ1-1; 8 nucleotides match TRBD1. The CDR3 sequence is 14 residues long. CDR1 is SGHRS, CDR2 YFSETQ, per germline. CDR3 coding DNA: TGCGCTAGCAGCAGTGGACAGGGTAACACTGAAGCTTTCTTT. Its protein is CASSSGQGNTEAFF.

At least ten counts were recorded for this clonotype. This chain connects TRBV14 to TRBJ2-7; no firm D call. The CDR3 length is 12 residues. Germline V CDR1 and CDR2: SGHDN, FVKESK. Trimming stripped 3 bases from V and 2 bases from J, with 5 bases between. CDR3 region: CASSHTTYEQYF. The DNA of the CDR3 is TGTGCCAGCAGCCATACCACCTACGAGCAGTACTTC.